This note documents a single T cell receptor beta chain sequence. Its specific antigen is unknown. Base quality data are lacking; no much larger clone is found one base away. A second Seattle source provided samples from volunteer blood donors who had recovered from COVID-19. Collaborating institutions collected whole blood in K2EDTA tubes following their own protocols. For TCRbeta analysis, collaborator samples were shipped as frozen whole blood, as isolated PBMCs, or as DNA extracted from either sample type. As encoded in the germline V gene (reference sequence), CDR1 is SEHNR while CDR2 is FQNEAQ. Measured from the cysteine to the phenylalanine, the CDR3 is 17 residues long. The entry retains the CDR3 DNA only, 51 bases that are in frame from base 1. Trimming removed 5 bases from V and 0 bases from J, leaving 19 bases between the germline ends. The immunoSEQ Assay, a bias-controlled multiplex PCR, was used to amplify TCRbeta CDR3 regions from genomic DNA. As for how the authors treated the data: Nucleated cell counts per sample were estimated from amplification of reference gene primers within the assay. To quantify the absolute abundance of each unique TCRbeta CDR3 rearrangement, sequence reads were collapsed and filtered. Productive Simpson clonality was computed per sample as the square root of Simpson's diversity index over productive rearrangements. TCRdb limited this immuneACCESS table to in-frame rearrangements with V and J called. A share of clones is missing; checked studies link under half to unresolved V genes, and the rest is unexplained. Clone size and V and J calls were adopted from that table, with D and trimming inferred from the DNA. Within this sample are nearly 200,000 clones, with about 88% of them counted one time only. Roughly 6.2% of the sample goes to the ten largest clones.

This sample stems from a study of blood T cell repertoires in COVID-19 (dated by TCRdb to between 2020 and 2021). Describing the broader study: Samples from collaborators originated in the United States, Italy and Spain and spanned both the acute and convalescent phases of COVID-19. The prospective study material was composed of cDNA or gDNA derived from T cells, B-cell-depleted T cells, or PBMCs. The repertoires were released in a freely available public database meant as a resource for research on the immune response to SARS-CoV-2. Samples were obtained from the ongoing ImmuneRACE study (first 160 participants) and from over 1,000 subjects provided by 6 global collaborators. Sample metadata almost always included a de-identified subject ID, COVID-19 status, age in years and sex. Deeply sampled blood TCRbeta repertoires from subjects exposed to, actively infected with, or recovered from COVID-19 were included in the dataset. Where HLA class I and class II types were available, the types were taken from metadata supplied by the sample provider, not from assay-based typing. Here is what the overall study found, with its caveats: Clinical and demographic metadata were provided uncurated, with the amount varying by source and participant.

The origin of this receptor is a woman between 40 and 50 years old who had recovered from COVID-19. The source material was peripheral blood. This receptor chain uses TRBV7-9 and TRBJ1-1; 6 matching bases give a weak D call of TRBD1. The DNA reads TGTGCCAGCAGCCCGGACAGTGACATCCCCCTGAACACTGAAGCTTTCTTT. This sequence encodes CASSPDSDIPLNTEAFF.